What follows are 20 T cell receptor beta chains derived from one specimen sequenced in a study of identical twins. Using its own MiXCR run on the 5' RACE reads, TCRdb lists one record per CDR3 protein. Among about 220,000 distinct CDR3 sequences listed, 7.5% were seen once. These same records also appear under a second study, on yellow fever vaccine responses in identical twins.

What was sequenced was CD8+ T cells sorted from blood. These receptor sequences come from a young woman in good health.

V usage is TRBV4-2 and J usage is TRBJ2-7; no firm D call. V was pared by 0 bases and J by 0 bases, with 6 bases between. Germline V gene data show CDR1 as LGHNA and CDR2 as YNFKEQ. This CDR3 is built from 14 residues. As DNA, the CDR3 is TGTGCCAGCAGCCAAGAGAGAAACTCCTACGAGCAGTACTTC. It encodes CASSQERNSYEQYF.

This clonotype was picked up a small number of times. The rearrangement uses TRBV7-9 and TRBJ2-3; 8 positions agree with TRBD2. The J segment lost 6 bases and the V segment lost 2 bases, leaving 7 bases of the junction unmatched. In germline, CDR1 is SEHNR, CDR2 FQNEAQ (reference sequence). CDR3 size: 15 residues. CDR3 nucleotide sequence: TGTGCCAGCAGCTTACCGCCGGGACTAGTTGATACGCAGTATTTT. It yields the protein CASSLPPGLVDTQYF.

This clonotype was seen more than once but under ten times. This chain connects TRBV12-3 or TRBV12-4 to TRBJ2-7; D unresolved. Trimming took 8 bases from V and 2 from J, leaving 7 bases between them. This CDR3 comprises 11 residues. The CDR3 reads CASGVAYEQYF. CDR3 sequence (DNA): TGTGCCAGCGGGGTGGCCTACGAGCAGTACTTC.

This clonotype turned up a few times. The rearrangement links TRBV12-3 or TRBV12-4 to TRBJ2-3, with a tentative D call TRBD2 (6 bases). With 3 bases removed from V and 2 bases from J, the gap between germline ends came to 18 bases. CDR3 size: 17 residues. The CDR3 DNA reads TGTGCCAGCAGTTTGGTGGAGGGGAAGGGACTCACAGATACGCAGTATTTT. It codes for CASSLVEGKGLTDTQYF.

This clonotype came up a few times. V and J are TRBV24-1 and TRBJ2-5; the D gene is possibly TRBD2 (6 bases). Germline V gene data show CDR1 as KGHDR and CDR2 as SFDVKD. V was clipped by 3 bases and J by 3 bases, with 25 bases between them. The CDR3 runs 19 residues. The CDR3 sequence: CATSDLTHLRGDFEETQYF. The CDR3 DNA is TGTGCCACCAGTGATCTAACCCACCTGAGAGGGGACTTCGAAGAGACCCAGTACTTC.

The table lists this clonotype with many counts. The CDR3 reads CASSVAGTYEQYF. Here the CDR3 DNA reads TGTGCCAGCAGCGTAGCGGGAACCTACGAGCAGTACTTC. This sequence joins TRBV12-3 or TRBV12-4 and TRBJ2-7; 8 bases fit TRBD2. V trimming: 6 bases; J trimming: 2 bases; junction bases outside the gene matches: 3. This CDR3 is built from 13 residues.

This chain links TRBV27 with TRBJ2-7; D not resolved. The germline gives CDR1 MNHEY, CDR2 SMNVEV (reference sequence). V gave up 0 bases and J gave up 4 bases, with 10 bases separating them. The CDR3 spans 14 residues. The CDR3 region is CASSLSRMAYEQYF. CDR3 sequence (DNA): TGTGCCAGCAGTTTATCAAGGATGGCGTACGAGCAGTACTTC.

This clonotype was counted a few times. The V gene is TRBV11-3, the J gene TRBJ2-3, with TRBD2 as a possible D gene (6 bases). CDR3 size: 17 residues. The germline gives CDR1 SGHNT, CDR2 YENEEA. Between the trimmed V and J ends, which lost 3 bases and 2 bases, there was a span of 18 bases. CDR3 sequence (DNA): TGTGCCAGCAGCTTGGGGTTAGCGGAGATACACACAGATACGCAGTATTTT. As protein: CASSLGLAEIHTDTQYF.

The chain has TRBV2 and TRBJ2-3; 7 nucleotides align to TRBD1. The CDR3 spans 14 residues. Germline V lookup: CDR1 SNHLY, CDR2 FYNNEI. The J segment lost 6 bases and the V segment lost 5 bases, leaving 8 bases of the junction unmatched. CDR3 residues: CASSSGTELDTQYF. CDR3 in DNA: TGTGCCAGCAGTTCCGGGACAGAACTGGATACGCAGTATTTT.

This rearrangement joins TRBV7-9 to TRBJ2-7; 7 nucleotides align to TRBD1. Losses at the gene ends were 5 bases for V and 0 bases for J; bases not matched to a gene: 7. From germline, CDR1 is SEHNR and CDR2 FQNEAQ (reference sequence). CDR3 size: 15 residues. The CDR3 sequence: CASSTGQASSYEQYF. The CDR3, as DNA: TGTGCCAGCAGCACCGGACAGGCGAGCTCCTACGAGCAGTACTTC.

This sequence joins TRBV12-3 or TRBV12-4 and TRBJ2-7, with TRBD1 identical over 7 bases. This CDR3 spans 13 amino acids. Trimming took 6 bases from V and 5 from J; bases not matched to a gene: 7. As DNA, the CDR3 is TGTGCCAGCAGCCCGGGACAGATCAACGAGCAGTACTTC. It specifies CASSPGQINEQYF.

This clonotype was seen a handful of times. This chain connects TRBV6-2 or TRBV6-3 to TRBJ2-6, with D perhaps assigned TRBD1 or TRBD2 (5 bases each). The V end was cut by 5 bases, the J end by 0 bases, with 8 bases between. Germline V gene sequence: CDR1 MNHEY, CDR2 SVGEGT. The CDR3 sequence is 15 residues long. The CDR3: CASSRDVSGANVLTF. DNA for the CDR3: TGTGCCAGCAGTAGGGACGTCTCTGGGGCCAACGTCCTGACTTTC.

This clonotype has ten or more counts. J is TRBJ1-1 and V is TRBV12-3 or TRBV12-4, with D unresolved. The CDR3 extends over 12 amino acids. V was clipped by 3 bases and J by 6 bases, with 8 bases between them. CDR3: CASSFIPPEAFF. The CDR3 DNA sequence: TGTGCCAGCAGTTTTATCCCCCCTGAAGCTTTCTTT.

At least ten counts were recorded for this clonotype. The chain joins TRBV19 to TRBJ2-1; D is unclear. Trimming pared 6 bases from V and 4 bases from J, leaving 13 bases between. Per germline, CDR1 LNHDA and CDR2 SQIVND (reference sequence). CDR3 length: 14 residues. The DNA for the CDR3 is TGTGCCAGTAGCCACCCTGAAGGGTACAATGAGCAGTTCTTC. Protein sequence: CASSHPEGYNEQFF. The full variable domain, completed using reference TRBV19 and TRBJ2-1, is DGGITQSPKYLFRKEGQNVTLSCEQNLNHDAMYWYRQDPGQGLRLIYYSQIVNDFQKGDIAEGYSVSREKKESFPLTVTSAQKNPTAFYLCASSHPEGYNEQFFGPGTRLTVL.

The rearrangement joins TRBV13 to TRBJ2-5; weak D call: TRBD1 (6 bases). The CDR3 spans 14 residues. Germline values: CDR1 PRHDT, CDR2 FYEKMQ (reference sequence). Trimming shortened V by 5 bases and J by 5 bases, and 15 bases separated the two germline ends. The DNA for the CDR3 is TGTGCCAGCAGCGACTCAGGGGCTGGGGAGACCCAGTACTTC. Translation gives CASSDSGAGETQYF.

This clonotype was found a few times. Relative to the germline gene, one junction end is altered; a read error may explain this. The chain employs TRBV11-2 and TRBJ2-1; tentatively, D is TRBD1 or TRBD2 (6 bases each). The CDR3 extends over 18 amino acids. CDR1 and CDR2 (germline): SGHAT, FQNNGV. DNA for the CDR3: TGTGCCAGCAGTTTAGGGGGATCGGGGGATGGGACCTACAATGAGCAGTTCTTC. Translation gives CASSLGGSGDGTYNEQFF.

The sample holds many counts of this clonotype. The chain has TRBV12-3 or TRBV12-4 and TRBJ2-1; no clear D gene. The CDR3 runs to 13 residues. The V gene lost 10 bases and the J gene lost 3 bases, with 13 bases spanning the gap. The CDR3: CATAAELYNEQFF. In DNA form, the CDR3 reads TGTGCCACCGCCGCGGAGCTCTACAATGAGCAGTTCTTC.

This clonotype was observed a handful of times. The chain is built from TRBV28 and TRBJ2-3, with 11 bases fitting TRBD1. The CDR3 spans 16 residues. The V gene end was trimmed by 7 bases and the J gene end by 7 bases; junction bases not matched to a gene: 13. Per the germline V gene, CDR1 is MDHEN and CDR2 is SYDVKM. This CDR3 reads CASTTFTGTGGNTQYF. CDR3 DNA: TGTGCCAGCACCACCTTCACCGGGACAGGGGGGAATACGCAGTATTTT.

This chain connects TRBV12-3 or TRBV12-4 to TRBJ2-7; D is undetermined. V dropped 1 base and J dropped 4 bases, with 5 bases sitting between them. The CDR3 extends over 12 amino acids. This CDR3 reads CASSLERYEQYF. The DNA for the CDR3 is TGTGCCAGCAGTTTAGAGAGATACGAGCAGTACTTC.

This clonotype was counted many times. The chain employs TRBV5-1 and TRBJ2-7; D is possibly TRBD1 (5 bases). The CDR3 has 15 residues. V was clipped by 2 bases and J by 3 bases, with 15 bases between them. The V gene's germline CDR1 is SGHRS and CDR2 YFSETQ. This chain's CDR3 is CASSFGAGNYYEQYF. CDR3 sequence (DNA): TGCGCCAGCAGCTTTGGGGCAGGGAATTACTACGAGCAGTACTTC.